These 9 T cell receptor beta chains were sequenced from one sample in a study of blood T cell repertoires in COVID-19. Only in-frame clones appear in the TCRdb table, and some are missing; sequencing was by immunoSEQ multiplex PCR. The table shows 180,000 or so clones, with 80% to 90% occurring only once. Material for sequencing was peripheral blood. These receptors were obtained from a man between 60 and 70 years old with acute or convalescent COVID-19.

The CDR3 nucleotides read TGTGCCAGCAGCGAGAGGCAAGAACTGTTTTTT. Its protein is CASSERQELFF. The chain links TRBV11-2 to TRBJ1-4; D uncertain. This CDR3 has 11 amino acids. CDR1 is SGHAT, CDR2 FQNNGV, per germline. The ends were cut back, 5 bases at V and 12 bases at J, with 10 bases in the middle. Full variable domain (remainder filled in from reference TRBV11-2 and TRBJ1-4): EAGVAQSPRYKIIEKRQSVAFWCNPISGHATLYWYQQILGQGPKLLIQFQNNGVVDDSQLPKDRFSAERLKGVDSTLKIQPAKLEDSAVYLCASSERQELFFGSGTQLSVL.

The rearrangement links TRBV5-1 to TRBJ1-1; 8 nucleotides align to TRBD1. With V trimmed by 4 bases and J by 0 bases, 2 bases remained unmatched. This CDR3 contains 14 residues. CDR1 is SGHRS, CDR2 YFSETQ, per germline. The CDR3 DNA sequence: TGCGCCAGCAGCGGACAGGGAATGAACACTGAAGCTTTCTTT. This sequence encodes CASSGQGMNTEAFF.

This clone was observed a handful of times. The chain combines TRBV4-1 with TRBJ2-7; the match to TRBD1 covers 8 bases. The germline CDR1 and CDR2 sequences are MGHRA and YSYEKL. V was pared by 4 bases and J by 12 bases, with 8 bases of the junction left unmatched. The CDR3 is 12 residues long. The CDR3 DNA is TGCGCCAGCAGCCGGCCGGGACAGGATCTGTACTTC. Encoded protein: CASSRPGQDLYF.

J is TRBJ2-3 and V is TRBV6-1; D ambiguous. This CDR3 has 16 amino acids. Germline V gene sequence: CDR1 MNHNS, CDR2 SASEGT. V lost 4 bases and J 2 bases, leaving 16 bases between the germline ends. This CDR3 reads CASSGPLGAPTDTQYF. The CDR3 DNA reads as TGTGCCAGCAGTGGACCTCTGGGCGCGCCCACAGATACGCAGTATTTT.

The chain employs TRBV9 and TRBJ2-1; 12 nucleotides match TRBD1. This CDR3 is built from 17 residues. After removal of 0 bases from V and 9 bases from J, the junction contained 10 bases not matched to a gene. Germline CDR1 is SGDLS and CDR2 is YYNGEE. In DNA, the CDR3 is TGTGCCAGCAGCGTAGCGAGATTGGGACAGGGGGCCGGTGAGCAGTTCTTC. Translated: CASSVARLGQGAGEQFF.

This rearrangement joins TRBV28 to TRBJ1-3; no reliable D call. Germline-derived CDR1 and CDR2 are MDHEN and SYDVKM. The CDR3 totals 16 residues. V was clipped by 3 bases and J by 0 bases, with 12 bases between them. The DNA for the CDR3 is TGTGCCAGCAGTTTGAGGCAGCCGATCTCTGGAAACACCATATATTTT. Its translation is CASSLRQPISGNTIYF.

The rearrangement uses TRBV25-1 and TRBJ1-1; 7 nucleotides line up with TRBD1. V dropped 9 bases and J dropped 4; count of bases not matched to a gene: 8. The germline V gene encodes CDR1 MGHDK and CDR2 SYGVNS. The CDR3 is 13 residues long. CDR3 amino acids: CASGQVWGTEAFF. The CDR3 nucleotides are TGTGCCAGTGGACAGGTCTGGGGCACTGAAGCTTTCTTT.

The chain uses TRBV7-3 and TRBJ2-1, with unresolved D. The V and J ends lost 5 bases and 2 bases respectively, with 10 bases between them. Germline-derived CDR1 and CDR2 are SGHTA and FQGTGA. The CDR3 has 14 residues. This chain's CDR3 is CASSPRRTYNEQFF. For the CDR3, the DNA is TGTGCCAGCAGCCCCCGGAGAACCTACAATGAGCAGTTCTTC.

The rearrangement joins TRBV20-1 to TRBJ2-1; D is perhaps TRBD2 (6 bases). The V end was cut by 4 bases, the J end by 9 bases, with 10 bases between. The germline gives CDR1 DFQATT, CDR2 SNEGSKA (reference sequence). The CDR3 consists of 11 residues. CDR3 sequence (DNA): TGCAGTGCTACGGACTACCCTGAGCAGTTCTTC. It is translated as CSATDYPEQFF.